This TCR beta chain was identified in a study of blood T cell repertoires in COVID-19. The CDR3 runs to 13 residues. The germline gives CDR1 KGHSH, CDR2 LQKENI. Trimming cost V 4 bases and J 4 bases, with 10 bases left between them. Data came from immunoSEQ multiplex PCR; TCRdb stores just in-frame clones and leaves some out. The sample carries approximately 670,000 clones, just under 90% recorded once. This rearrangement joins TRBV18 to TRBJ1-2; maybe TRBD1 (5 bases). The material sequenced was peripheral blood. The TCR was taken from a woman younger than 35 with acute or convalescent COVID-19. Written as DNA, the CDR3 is TGTGCCAGCTCACAGGCTGGGGCCTATGGCTACACCTTC. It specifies CASSQAGAYGYTF.